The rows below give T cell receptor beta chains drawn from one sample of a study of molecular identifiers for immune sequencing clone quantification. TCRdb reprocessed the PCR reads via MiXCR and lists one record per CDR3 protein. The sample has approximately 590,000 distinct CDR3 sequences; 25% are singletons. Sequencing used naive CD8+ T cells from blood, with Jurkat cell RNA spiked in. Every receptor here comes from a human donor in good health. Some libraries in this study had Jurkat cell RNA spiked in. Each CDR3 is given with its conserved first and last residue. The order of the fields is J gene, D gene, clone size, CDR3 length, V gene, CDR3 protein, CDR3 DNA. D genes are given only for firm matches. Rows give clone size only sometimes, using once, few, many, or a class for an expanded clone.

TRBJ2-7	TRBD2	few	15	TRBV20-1	CSAREPSGTTYEQYF	TGCAGTGCTAGAGAACCTAGCGGGACAACCTACGAGCAGTACTTC
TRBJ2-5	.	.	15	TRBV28	CASSSSQGPQETQYF	TGTGCCAGCAGCTCATCCCAGGGGCCCCAAGAGACCCAGTACTTC
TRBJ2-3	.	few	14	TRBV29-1	CSARTWTSTDTQYF	TGCAGCGCCCGGACTTGGACTAGCACAGATACGCAGTATTTT
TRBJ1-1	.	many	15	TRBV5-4	CASSFGRGMDTEAFF	TGTGCCAGCAGCTTCGGACGGGGAATGGACACTGAAGCTTTCTTT
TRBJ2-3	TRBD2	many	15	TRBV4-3	CASSSSGRVPDTQYF	TGCGCCAGCAGTTCTAGCGGGAGGGTCCCAGATACGCAGTATTTT
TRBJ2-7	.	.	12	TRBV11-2	CASSLQAPEQYF	TGTGCCAGCAGCTTACAGGCGCCCGAGCAGTACTTC
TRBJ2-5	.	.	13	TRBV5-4	CASRMALQEPQYF	TGTGCCAGCAGAATGGCCCTACAAGAGCCCCAGTACTTC
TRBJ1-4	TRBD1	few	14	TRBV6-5	CASSSGDSNEKLFF	TGTGCCAGCAGTTCAGGGGACAGCAATGAAAAACTGTTTTTT
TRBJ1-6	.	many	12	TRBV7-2	CASSSPYSPLHF	TGTGCCAGCAGCAGTCCCTATTCACCCCTCCACTTT
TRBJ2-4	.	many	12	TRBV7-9	CASRGEGNIQYF	TGTGCCAGCAGGGGCGAGGGGAACATTCAGTACTTC
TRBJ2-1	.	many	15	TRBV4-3	CASSQDTGIYNEQFF	TGCGCCAGCAGCCAAGATACAGGGATATACAATGAGCAGTTCTTC